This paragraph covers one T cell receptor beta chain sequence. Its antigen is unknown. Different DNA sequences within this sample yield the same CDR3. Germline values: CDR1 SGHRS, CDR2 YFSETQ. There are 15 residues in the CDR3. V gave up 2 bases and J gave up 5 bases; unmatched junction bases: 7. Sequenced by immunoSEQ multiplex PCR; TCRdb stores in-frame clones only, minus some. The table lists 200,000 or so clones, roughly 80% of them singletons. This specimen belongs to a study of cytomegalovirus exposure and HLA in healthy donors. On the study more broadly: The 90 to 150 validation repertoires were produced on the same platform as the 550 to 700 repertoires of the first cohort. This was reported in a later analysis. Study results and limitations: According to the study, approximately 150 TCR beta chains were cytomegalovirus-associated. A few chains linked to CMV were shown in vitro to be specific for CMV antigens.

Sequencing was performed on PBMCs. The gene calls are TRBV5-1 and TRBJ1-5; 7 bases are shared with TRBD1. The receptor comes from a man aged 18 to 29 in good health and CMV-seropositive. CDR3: CASSLGQVFYQPQHF. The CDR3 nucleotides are TGCGCCAGCAGCTTAGGACAGGTATTCTATCAGCCCCAGCATTTT.